This TCR beta chain stems from a study of blood T cells in healthy people across ages. The amount of total RNA extracted per sample was at least 6 micrograms. A J-beta primer mix and a sample-barcoded 5' primer were used in a second PCR of about 7 to 12 cycles. Every sample gave at least 2.5 million paired-end reads containing CDR3. A single record per CDR3 protein comes from TCRdb applying MiXCR to the 5' RACE reads. The sample records fewer than 1,000,000 distinct CDR3 sequences, approximately 48% being singletons. The length of the CDR3 is 17 residues. The V segment lost 0 bases and the J segment 4 bases; nucleotides outside the gene matches: 7. Germline CDR1 is SGHTA and CDR2 is FQGNSA.

The sample comprised blood. The origin of this receptor is a man between 60 and 70 years old in good health. This rearrangement joins TRBV7-2 to TRBJ2-7; 12 nucleotides match TRBD2. The CDR3 here is CASSLATGLAGSYEQYF. The DNA for the CDR3 is TGTGCCAGCAGCTTAGCGACCGGACTAGCGGGGTCATACGAGCAGTACTTC. Full variable domain (outside the CDR3, taken from reference TRBV7-2 and TRBJ2-7): GAGVSQSPSNKVTEKGKDVELRCDPISGHTALYWYRQSLGQGLEFLIYFQGNSAPDKSGLPSDRFSAERTGGSVSTLTIQRTQQEDSAVYLCASSLATGLAGSYEQYFGPGTRLTVT.